This T cell receptor beta chain was identified in a study of T cell changes during pregnancy in multiple sclerosis. This CDR3 comprises 15 residues. V dropped 5 bases and J dropped 1; count of bases not matched to a gene: 8. Looked up from germline, CDR1 is SGHNT and CDR2 is YENEEA. Assay used: immunoSEQ multiplex PCR; TCRdb lists only in-frame clones, some missing. The data hold roughly 87,000 clones, with 90% to 95% observed a single time. This clonotype was obtained from a female donor in good health, enrolled as a control in a pregnancy study. The sample in question was peripheral blood, obtained in the third trimester of pregnancy. The chain recombines TRBV11-3 with TRBJ2-7, with TRBD1 identical over 7 bases. The CDR3 DNA is TGTGCCAGCAGCCCCCAGACAGGGATATCCTACGAGCAGTACTTC. Its translation: CASSPQTGISYEQYF.